This TCR beta chain was captured by sequencing in a study of blood T cells in healthy people across ages. A note on this clonotype: No antigen is known for it.

PBMCs numbering at least 6.5 million were isolated per sample. Study-wide points: Significant beta diversity loss was already apparent by age roughly 44, declining roughly linearly.

The CDR3 runs to 14 residues. The V end was cut by 7 bases, the J end by 5 bases, with 17 bases between. Germline assignment: CDR1 SEHNR and CDR2 FQNEAQ (reference sequence). Sample-barcoded 5' priming and a J-beta primer mix drove a second PCR of 7 to 11 cycles. Using its own MiXCR run on the 5' RACE reads, TCRdb lists one record per CDR3 protein. The sample lists around 1,000,000 distinct CDR3 sequences; roughly two fifths were seen once. The material sequenced was blood. This TCR was sampled from a man younger than 35 in good health. V gene TRBV7-9 combines with J gene TRBJ1-1; D might be TRBD1 (5 bases). The CDR3 bases are TGTGCCAGCACCCCCGGGACTCTGGGGACTGAAGCTTTCTTT. It yields the protein CASTPGTLGTEAFF.